Below, 8 T cell receptor beta chains from the same sample are listed, as sequenced in a study of blood T cell repertoires in COVID-19. This table comes from immunoSEQ multiplex PCR, and its TCRdb copy is limited to in-frame clones, with some not included. Of approximately 500,000 clones detected, approximately 91% appear once; the ten largest clones hold less than 9%. The sequenced material came from peripheral blood. These receptors came from a woman aged 45-59 years with COVID-19, enrolled during active disease.

The chain links TRBV9 to TRBJ1-1; possible D gene TRBD1, 6 bases. The germline V and J ends were trimmed by 2 bases and 4 bases, with 21 bases remaining between them. Per germline, CDR1 SGDLS and CDR2 YYNGEE. This CDR3 is built from 17 residues. The CDR3 protein is CASSVLSGGQLGTEAFF. CDR3 coding DNA: TGTGCCAGCAGCGTCCTCTCGGGGGGGCAATTGGGCACTGAAGCTTTCTTT.

This chain uses TRBV2 with TRBJ2-5; perhaps TRBD1 as D (6 bases). The ends were cut back, 6 bases at V and 4 bases at J, with 9 bases in the middle. Germline-derived CDR1 and CDR2 are SNHLY and FYNNEI. The length of the CDR3 is 12 residues. The DNA for the CDR3 is TGTGCCAGCAGCAGAGGGGGAGAGACCCAGTACTTC. Its protein product is CASSRGGETQYF. Based on the CDR3 plus reference TRBV2 and TRBJ2-5, the full variable domain is EPEVTQTPSHQVTQMGQEVILRCVPISNHLYFYWYRQILGQKVEFLVSFYNNEISEKSEIFDDQFSVERPDGSNFTLKIRSTKLEDSAMYFCASSRGGETQYFGPGTRLLVL.

This clone occurred once. The chain couples TRBV28 to TRBJ2-7; a weak D match, TRBD2 (6 bases). Germline CDR1 reads MDHEN; CDR2 reads SYDVKM. Trimming stripped 3 bases from V and 7 bases from J, with 13 bases between. The CDR3 sequence is 13 residues long. DNA of the CDR3: TGTGCCAGCAGTTTCGGAGGGCCCCCGGAGCAGTACTTC. Residues: CASSFGGPPEQYF.

The rearrangement links TRBV12-3 or TRBV12-4 to TRBJ2-3; a weak D match, TRBD2 (6 bases). V gave up 5 bases and J gave up 10 bases, with 13 bases separating them. The CDR3 loop spans 12 amino acids. The CDR3 DNA reads as TGTGCCAGCAGTCGGGGGAGGAAGGCGCAGTATTTT. It translates to CASSRGRKAQYF.

V usage is TRBV6-4 and J usage is TRBJ2-3; weak D call: TRBD1 (6 bases). The CDR3 runs 15 residues. Trimming left V 0 bases short and J 2 bases short, with 9 bases between. Germline loops: CDR1 MRHNA, CDR2 SNTAGT. The CDR3 DNA sequence: TGTGCCAGCAGTGACTCGGGGGCCTTCACAGATACGCAGTATTTT. Translated, it gives CASSDSGAFTDTQYF.

J is TRBJ2-1 and V is TRBV7-9; D may be TRBD2 (5 bases). Germline V gene lookup returns CDR1 SEHNR and CDR2 FQNEAQ (reference sequence). Trimming left V 3 bases short and J 4 bases short, with 7 bases between. The CDR3 contains 13 residues. CDR3 coding DNA: TGTGCCAGCAGCTTCGGGGAGTACAATGAGCAGTTCTTC. It translates to CASSFGEYNEQFF.

This clone has just one count. The gene calls are TRBV9 and TRBJ2-7, with D possibly TRBD1 on 5 matching bases. Germline CDR1 reads SGDLS; CDR2 reads YYNGEE. CDR3 size: 15 residues. V lost 2 bases to trimming and J lost 7 bases, with 19 bases between them. In DNA, the CDR3 is TGTGCCAGCAGCGTGGACACCCTCCTCCGGGCTGAGCAGTACTTC. Translation: CASSVDTLLRAEQYF.

In this sample, this clone turned up a few times. This rearrangement joins TRBV5-1 to TRBJ2-7, with 8 bases that match TRBD1. CDR1 SGHRS and CDR2 YFSETQ come from the germline V gene. There are 15 residues in the CDR3. The V gene end was trimmed by 3 bases and the J gene end by 0 bases; junction bases not matched to a gene: 5. CDR3 DNA: TGCGCCAGCAGCTGGGGACAGGACAGCTCCTACGAGCAGTACTTC. Its protein product is CASSWGQDSSYEQYF.